This TCR beta chain derives from a study of blood T cell repertoires in COVID-19. Study information: Sources were T cells, B-cell-depleted T cells, or PBMCs; the material itself was cDNA or gDNA.

This CDR3 spans 10 amino acids. The V gene lost 2 bases and the J gene lost 11 bases, with 9 bases spanning the gap. CDR1 is DFQATT, CDR2 SNEGSKA, per germline (reference sequence). Original processing methods: For nucleated cells, counts were estimated from reference gene primer amplification. Assay used: immunoSEQ multiplex PCR; TCRdb lists only in-frame clones, some missing. The DNA gave D and trimming, while V, J and clone size come from that table. Here the sample spans 310,000 or so clones, approximately 90% being singletons. The source material was peripheral blood. The TCR sequence derives from a woman aged 25 to 39 with COVID-19, enrolled during active disease. This chain uses TRBV20-1 with TRBJ1-2, with D possibly TRBD1 on 6 matching bases. CDR3 coding DNA: TGCAGTGCTAGACGGCAGGGGTACACCTTC. Its protein is CSARRQGYTF.